A single sample is the source of the 25 T cell receptor beta chains below, sequenced in a study of T cell changes during pregnancy in multiple sclerosis. Some clones are missing from TCRdb's copy, which holds only in-frame ones; the method was immunoSEQ multiplex PCR. The repertoire has roughly 48,000 clones, over 90% of them found once; the top ten carry approximately 6%. Sequencing used CD8+ T cells from peripheral blood mononuclear cells, obtained in the first trimester of pregnancy. These receptors were taken from a female donor with multiple sclerosis, enrolled in a pregnancy study.

The count of this clone is one. The chain carries TRBV29-1 and TRBJ2-7; tentatively, D is TRBD2 (6 bases). The germline V gene encodes CDR1 SQVTM and CDR2 ANQGSEA. The CDR3 loop spans 14 amino acids. Trimming stripped 4 bases from V and 5 bases from J, with 18 bases between. The CDR3 is CSVGGSGDPDEQYF. In nucleotides, the CDR3 is TGCAGCGTTGGAGGTTCGGGGGACCCGGACGAGCAGTACTTC.

The rearrangement joins TRBV5-1 to TRBJ2-3, with 11 bases identical to TRBD2. CDR1 is SGHRS, CDR2 YFSETQ, per germline. V gave up 4 bases and J gave up 3 bases; unmatched junction bases: 10. The CDR3 has 17 amino acids. The chain's CDR3 is CASSAEPGLAATDTQYF. CDR3 DNA: TGCGCCAGCAGCGCGGAGCCGGGACTAGCGGCTACAGATACGCAGTATTTT.

This clone appeared a single time. This chain joins TRBV13 and TRBJ1-2, with D maybe TRBD1 (5 bases). V lost 6 bases, J lost 6 bases, and 14 bases lay in between. From germline, CDR1 is PRHDT and CDR2 FYEKMQ (reference sequence). The CDR3 consists of 13 residues. As DNA, the CDR3 is TGTGCCAGCAGGTTTACAGGTTTCGATGGCTACACCTTC. It codes for CASRFTGFDGYTF.

CDR3 sequence: CASSPGDYPSYNEQFF. CDR3 DNA: TGTGCCAGCAGTCCTGGGGACTATCCCTCCTACAATGAGCAGTTCTTC. The chain recombines TRBV6-4 with TRBJ2-1, with 7 bases matching TRBD2. Germline CDR1 MRHNA, CDR2 SNTAGT. CDR3 length: 16 amino acids. J was trimmed by 0 bases and V by 5 bases; bases with no gene match: 7.

The chain recombines TRBV27 with TRBJ2-7, with D possibly matching TRBD1 (5 bases). The CDR3 sequence is 14 residues long. V lost 1 base, J lost 2 bases, and 9 bases lay in between. CDR1 is MNHEY and CDR2 is SMNVEV in the germline V gene (reference sequence). In nucleotides, the CDR3 is TGTGCCAGCAGTTTATTGGGGCCCACCTACGAGCAGTACTTC. Translation gives CASSLLGPTYEQYF.

The chain uses TRBV27 and TRBJ1-1, with TRBD1 matching 7 bases. Unmatched junction bases numbered 5, after V lost 5 bases and J lost 2 bases. CDR3 size: 14 residues. In germline, CDR1 is MNHEY, CDR2 SMNVEV (reference sequence). This CDR3 reads CASSIHRGNTEAFF. CDR3 bases: TGTGCCAGCAGTATACACAGGGGAAACACTGAAGCTTTCTTT.

The sample holds a few counts of this clone. The rearrangement uses TRBV18 and TRBJ2-7; D possibly corresponds to TRBD2 (5 bases). V lost 0 bases and J lost 2, with 8 bases in between. Germline lookup yields CDR1 KGHSH and CDR2 LQKENI. The CDR3 runs to 14 residues. CDR3 nucleotide sequence: TGTGCCAGCTCACCACCGGCCGGGACCTACGAGCAGTACTTC. Amino acids: CASSPPAGTYEQYF.

This clone was seen only once. The rearrangement links TRBV29-1 to TRBJ1-2, with TRBD1 as a possible D gene (5 bases). This CDR3 comprises 11 residues. CDR1 SQVTM and CDR2 ANQGSEA come from the germline V gene. With 5 bases removed from V and 4 bases from J, the gap between germline ends came to 8 bases. This CDR3 is CSVLGVYGYTF. Written as DNA, the CDR3 is TGCAGCGTTTTAGGGGTCTATGGCTACACCTTC.

The V gene is TRBV4-1, the J gene TRBJ2-6, with a weak D call TRBD1 (5 bases). V lost 0 bases to trimming and J lost 2 bases, with 11 bases between them. CDR3 length: 17 residues. CDR1 is MGHRA and CDR2 is YSYEKL in the germline V gene. The CDR3 region has the DNA TGCGCCAGCAGCCAAGAACGGGCAGGGCCTGGGGCCAACGTCCTGACTTTC. The encoded protein is CASSQERAGPGANVLTF.

This clone was observed a single time. This rearrangement joins TRBV9 to TRBJ2-1; 12 nucleotides align to TRBD2. Germline CDR1 reads SGDLS; CDR2 reads YYNGEE. Trimming at V came to 0 bases and at J to 2 bases, leaving 9 bases not matched to a gene. The CDR3 sequence is 19 residues long. The DNA of the CDR3 is TGTGCCAGCAGCGTAGGGGCTAGCGGGAGGGTTATAGCCTACAATGAGCAGTTCTTC. This codes for CASSVGASGRVIAYNEQFF.

The CDR3 bases are TGTGCCAGCAGCCCTCTAGCGGGAGTAATCTATGAGCAGTTCTTC. Translation gives CASSPLAGVIYEQFF. This rearrangement joins TRBV7-9 to TRBJ2-1; 10 nucleotides agree with TRBD2. This CDR3 region has 15 residues. Germline CDR1 reads SEHNR; CDR2 reads FQNEAQ (reference sequence). V was pared by 5 bases and J by 8 bases, with 9 bases of the junction left unmatched.

The chain has TRBV6-1 and TRBJ2-7, with D possibly TRBD2 on 5 matching bases. Trimming took off 8 bases at V and 11 bases at J, with 16 bases between the two ends. Germline CDR1 MNHNS, CDR2 SASEGT. The CDR3 spans 11 residues. CDR3: CASEGDDDEYF. DNA for the CDR3: TGTGCCAGCGAGGGCGATGACGACGAGTACTTC.

This clone came up once. This chain uses TRBV30 with TRBJ1-5; D perhaps matches TRBD1 (5 bases). The CDR3 runs to 13 residues. The V end was cut by 2 bases, the J end by 8 bases, with 13 bases between. The germline CDR1 and CDR2 sequences are GTSNPN and SVGIG (reference sequence). CDR3: CAWSSGDVEPQHF. The CDR3 DNA reads TGTGCCTGGAGTTCGGGGGACGTGGAGCCCCAGCATTTT.

This chain uses TRBV10-2 with TRBJ2-7; 7 bases line up with TRBD1. Germline lookup yields CDR1 WSHSY and CDR2 SAAADI. The J segment lost 1 base and the V segment lost 3 bases, leaving 9 bases of the junction unmatched. The CDR3 sequence is 16 residues long. The CDR3 protein is CASSDSAPDRSYEQYF. The CDR3 nucleotides read TGCGCCAGCAGTGACTCCGCGCCGGACAGGTCCTACGAGCAGTACTTC.

The chain carries TRBV5-1 and TRBJ2-3; weak D call: TRBD2 (6 bases). The CDR3 is 14 amino acids. V was pared by 4 bases and J by 0 bases, with 9 bases between. Per germline, CDR1 SGHRS and CDR2 YFSETQ. DNA for the CDR3: TGCGCCAGCAGCGGGACTGGTAGCACAGATACGCAGTATTTT. It specifies CASSGTGSTDTQYF.

The J gene is TRBJ2-2, the V gene TRBV19; D is uncertain. The V end was cut by 10 bases, the J end by 1 base, with 7 bases between. The germline V gene has CDR1 LNHDA and CDR2 SQIVND (reference sequence). This CDR3 contains 12 residues. CDR3 in amino acids: CAITGNTGELFF. The CDR3 bases are TGTGCCATCACGGGGAACACCGGGGAGCTGTTTTTT. Together with reference TRBV19 and TRBJ2-2, the CDR3 gives the full variable domain: DGGITQSPKYLFRKEGQNVTLSCEQNLNHDAMYWYRQDPGQGLRLIYYSQIVNDFQKGDIAEGYSVSREKKESFPLTVTSAQKNPTAFYLCAITGNTGELFFGEGSRLTVL.

This chain uses TRBV6-1 with TRBJ1-5, with D possibly matching TRBD1 (5 bases). V lost 4 bases, J lost 7 bases, and 17 bases lay in between. Germline values: CDR1 MNHNS, CDR2 SASEGT. This CDR3 has 15 amino acids. This chain's CDR3 is CASSGGRGSGQPQHF. The CDR3 DNA sequence: TGTGCCAGCAGTGGGGGGAGGGGCAGCGGGCAGCCCCAGCATTTT.

The V call is TRBV30, the J call TRBJ2-7; no definite D call. The germline V gene encodes CDR1 GTSNPN and CDR2 SVGIG (reference sequence). The CDR3 runs 13 residues. V gave up 0 bases and J gave up 3 bases, with 9 bases separating them. The CDR3 coding sequence is TGTGCCTGGAGTGTAGGTACAGACTACGAGCAGTACTTC. It specifies CAWSVGTDYEQYF.

The gene calls are TRBV25-1 and TRBJ2-7, with 11 bases identical to TRBD1. CDR3 length equals 17 residues. Germline V gene lookup returns CDR1 MGHDK and CDR2 SYGVNS. V lost 4 bases and J lost 0; bases outside the gene matches: 8. CDR3 sequence reads: CASSGGQGAKSSYEQYF. For the CDR3, the DNA is TGTGCCAGCAGTGGCGGACAGGGGGCAAAGTCCTCCTACGAGCAGTACTTC.

V usage is TRBV4-1 and J usage is TRBJ1-5; D uncertain. CDR3 length: 17 residues. The V end lost 1 base, the J end lost 2 bases, and 15 bases lay between the germline ends. Germline-derived CDR1 and CDR2 are MGHRA and YSYEKL. CDR3 protein: CASSQGAEWAGNQPQHF. CDR3 in DNA: TGCGCCAGCAGCCAAGGTGCTGAATGGGCCGGCAATCAGCCCCAGCATTTT.

This sequence joins TRBV12-5 and TRBJ1-4; possibly TRBD1 for D (5 bases). The germline V gene encodes CDR1 LGHNT and CDR2 FRNRAP. The CDR3 extends over 11 amino acids. The V gene lost 3 bases and the J gene lost 10 bases, with 6 bases spanning the gap. Here the CDR3 DNA reads TGTGCTAGTGGTTTCGGGGGAAAACTGTTTTTT. Encoded protein: CASGFGGKLFF. Drawing the rest from reference TRBV12-5 and TRBJ1-4, the complete variable domain is DARVTQTPRHKVTEMGQEVTMRCQPILGHNTVFWYRQTMMQGLELLAYFRNRAPLDDSGMPKDRFSAEMPDATLATLKIQPSEPRDSAVYFCASGFGGKLFFGSGTQLSVL.

The V and J genes are TRBV7-9 and TRBJ2-7, with 11 bases fitting TRBD1. With 5 bases clipped from V and 3 bases from J, the junction kept 6 bases outside the gene matches. The CDR3 has 15 amino acids. CDR1 and CDR2 from the germline V gene are SEHNR and FQNEAQ (reference sequence). CDR3 residues: CASSLGQGEFYEQYF. The CDR3 coding sequence is TGTGCCAGCAGCCTGGGACAGGGGGAGTTCTACGAGCAGTACTTC.

This clone was seen more than once but under ten times. This chain links TRBV6-1 with TRBJ2-3; 8 bases match TRBD1. The germline V gene has CDR1 MNHNS and CDR2 SASEGT. The CDR3 spans 15 residues. V trimming: 10 bases; J trimming: 8 bases; junction bases outside the gene matches: 17. The CDR3, as DNA: TGTGCCATCATATTTTGGACAGGGACCTTTGGTACGCAGTATTTT. Translated: CAIIFWTGTFGTQYF.

V usage is TRBV4-2 and J usage is TRBJ1-1; perhaps TRBD1 as D (6 bases). The CDR3 is 16 residues long. V was shortened by 0 bases and J by 0 bases, with 11 bases between the two germline ends. Germline CDR1 and CDR2: LGHNA and YNFKEQ. CDR3 sequence reads: CASSQDGGLLNTEAFF. Here the CDR3 DNA reads TGTGCCAGCAGCCAAGACGGGGGGCTCTTGAACACTGAAGCTTTCTTT.

The V and J genes are TRBV28 and TRBJ2-7; TRBD1 is a possible D gene (6 bases). This CDR3 comprises 15 residues. Germline V lookup: CDR1 MDHEN, CDR2 SYDVKM. The germline V and J ends were trimmed by 5 bases and 3 bases, with 17 bases remaining between them. CDR3 loop: CASSTYRVVDYEQYF. The CDR3, as DNA: TGTGCCAGCAGTACGTACAGGGTTGTGGACTACGAGCAGTACTTC.